This section outlines one TCR beta chain sequence together with its context. By sample share, this clonotype is medium-sized (0.01 to 0.1%). No much larger clonotype is one base removed from it; base qualities were not supplied. This sample is part of a study of Japanese encephalitis immunity and Zika vaccine responses (dated by TCRdb to 2020 to 2022). General notes on the study: Three 5.0 ug doses of alum-adjuvanted ZPIV were administered to included participants at weeks 0, 4 and 28. A two-dose regimen of JEV vaccine (IXIARO), with doses given 28 days apart, was administered to around twelve participants two to three months before the first ZPIV dose. Before ZPIV, about twelve participants got a single dose of YFV vaccine (YF-VAX), while eight or nine participants were flavivirus-naive. More than 5 representative participants per pre-vaccination group were picked for TCR sequencing, using samples from week 52 and from week 0, the point after pre-vaccination but before ZPIV. TCR repertoires were also analyzed from a few flavivirus-naive individuals at weeks 2, 6 and 52 after starting ZPIV vaccination. Stimulations used ZIKV structural-protein peptide pools split into flavivirus-conserved and non-conserved sets, or JEV or YFV peptides matching the pre-vaccination. The ZIKV peptides, 15-mers that overlapped by 11 residues, were chosen for containing NetMHCpan/NetMHCII-predicted epitopes with affinity below 50 nM. The study tested whether CD4 T cell responses to the Zika vaccine were shaped by prior Japanese encephalitis virus (JEV) or yellow fever virus (YFV) vaccination.

After labeling with CellTrace CFSE, PBMCs were cultured for 5 to 6 days in RPMI containing about 8% human serum along with peptide pools, each at about 1 ug/mL. On a BD FACSAria, proliferating CD4 T cells were sorted without fixation as live CD56-CD19-CD16-CD3+CD4+ CFSE-low cells. Enrolled adults were healthy and were found to be seronegative for ZIKV, JEV, YFV, DENV and WNV by microneutralization screening. Samples were obtained from a phase 1, double-blinded, randomized, placebo-controlled trial of an alum-adjuvanted Zika purified-inactivated virus (ZPIV) vaccine. Peripheral blood mononuclear cells were isolated by standard procedure and stored frozen in liquid nitrogen until use. Overall results and qualifications from the work: Because there were not enough samples, the peptide pools could not be deconvoluted, which meant the specific peptides behind the cross-reactive responses went unidentified. The analysis was restricted to a subset of trial participants with three doses and adequate samples, and the entire vaccinated cohort was not analyzed. After ZPIV, a significant decrease in repertoire richness of CD4 T cells responding to conserved ZIKV epitopes was observed in JEV-pre-vaccinated donors. Samples were clustered by participant, with no similarity observed between individuals, suggesting that no public TCRs were detected. Repertoire similarity across time-points and stimulations was higher in JEV-pre-vaccinated donors than in YFV-pre-vaccinated donors, indicating more clonotypes shared between ZIKV and JEV stimulation. Only a few individuals showed CD8 T cell responses to the ZIKV peptide pools, and those responses were of very low magnitude.

The library was built by means of 5' RACE. Before sequencing, TCRbeta libraries were pooled in proportion to the sorted cell numbers of each library. Total RNA was extracted from the sorted cells with RNAzol RT, and cDNA was synthesized using an oligo(dT) primer and a template-switching oligo. Using Kapa HiFi, PCR amplified the TCRbeta V-CDR3-J region between a SMARTer oligo primer and a TCRbeta constant-region primer. A second PCR added Illumina adaptors and sample-specific index barcodes, with HighPrep bead cleanup and Bioanalyzer confirmation of a roughly 650 bp band. The libraries were sequenced on an Illumina MiSeq using 2x151 bp paired-end reads. Processing in the source paper ran as follows. An in-house Java program demultiplexed the reads, while MiXCR assigned TCRbeta annotations and counted clonotypes. Repertoire overlap was assessed with Morisita-Horn indices from the R package vegan, and UPGMA clustering and Circos plots of recurring clonotypes were generated. Shannon diversity and richness were normalized to the highest possible value given the input cell numbers, yielding values from 0 to 1. MUSCLE was used to align CDR3beta sequences, SeqinR to compute distances, and R to plot multidimensional scaling. Using fastp at Q25 and MiXCR, TCRdb reprocessed the public reads and kept productive beta chains. CDR3 protein duplicates are merged, each entry listing the most common genes and DNA. The V and J calls and clone size are TCRdb's, not the authors'. The table for this sample lists around 300 distinct CDR3 sequences; roughly 5% of them were counted only once. Together, the top ten hold approximately 40% of the sample.

The starting material was antigen-activated CD4+ T cells from blood, cultured, obtained during a Zika inactivated vaccine study. This TCR was recovered from an adult woman who received an inactivated Zika virus vaccine.

The sequence in DNA is TGTGCCAGCATAGGGACAGGGATTCACGAGCAGTACTTC. Its product reads: CASIGTGIHEQYF. This receptor chain uses TRBV5-5 and TRBJ2-7; 9 nucleotides in the junction match TRBD1. Including the terminal cysteine and phenylalanine, the CDR3 comprises 13 residues. Solely the CDR3 DNA is kept, with 39 bases framed from the first base. V lost 6 bases and J lost 5 bases, and the count of bases not matched to a germline gene is 6. Based on the germline V gene (reference sequence), the CDR1 and CDR2 sequences are SGHKS and YYEKEE.